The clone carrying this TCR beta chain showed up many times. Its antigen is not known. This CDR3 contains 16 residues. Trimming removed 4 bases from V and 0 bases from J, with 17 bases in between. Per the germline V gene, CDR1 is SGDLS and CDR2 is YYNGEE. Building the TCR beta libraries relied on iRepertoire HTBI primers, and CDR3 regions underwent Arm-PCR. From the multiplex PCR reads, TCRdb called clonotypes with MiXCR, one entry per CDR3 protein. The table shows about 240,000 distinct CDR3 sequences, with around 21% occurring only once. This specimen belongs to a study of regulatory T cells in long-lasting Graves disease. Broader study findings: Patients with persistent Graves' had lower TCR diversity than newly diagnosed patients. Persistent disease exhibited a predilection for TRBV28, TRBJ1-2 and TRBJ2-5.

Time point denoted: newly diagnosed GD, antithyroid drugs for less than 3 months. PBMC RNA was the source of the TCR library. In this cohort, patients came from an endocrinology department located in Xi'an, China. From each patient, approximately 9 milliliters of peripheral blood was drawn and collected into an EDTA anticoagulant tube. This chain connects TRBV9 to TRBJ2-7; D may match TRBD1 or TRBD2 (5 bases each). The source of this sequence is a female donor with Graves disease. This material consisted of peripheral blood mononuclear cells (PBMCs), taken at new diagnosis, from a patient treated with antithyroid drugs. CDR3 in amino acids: CASSRERWGSSYEQYF. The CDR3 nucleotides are TGTGCCAGCAGCCGAGAGCGGTGGGGCAGCTCCTACGAGCAGTACTTC. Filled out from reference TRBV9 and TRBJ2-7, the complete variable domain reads DSGVTQTPKHLITATGQRVTLRCSPRSGDLSVYWYQQSLDQGLQFLIQYYNGEERAKGNILERFSAQQFPDLHSELNLSSLELGDSALYFCASSRERWGSSYEQYFGPGTRLTVT.